Below are 31 T cell receptor beta chains sequenced from a single sample in a study of T cells in Graves' hyperthyroidism and ophthalmopathy. Amplified regions were TCR beta CDR3 sequences from RNA transcripts. TCR CDR3 regions were first amplified by RT-PCR with HTBI primers. A single record per CDR3 protein comes from TCRdb applying MiXCR to the multiplex PCR reads. In the table there are approximately 640,000 distinct CDR3 sequences, 45% of which are singletons. The sequenced material came from peripheral blood or thyroid tissue (not recorded which). These receptors were obtained from an adult man with Graves' disease, either hyperthyroidism or ophthalmopathy (not recorded which).

This clonotype came up a few times. The chain links TRBV7-2 to TRBJ1-1; 7 positions match TRBD1. Per the germline V gene, CDR1 is SGHTA and CDR2 is FQGNSA. This CDR3 region has 16 residues. J lost 4 bases, V lost 2 bases, and 10 bases had no gene match. CDR3 DNA sequence: TGTGCCAGCAGCTTACACACAGGGGTGTATAGCACTGAAGCTTTCTTT. This gives the protein CASSLHTGVYSTEAFF.

This chain joins TRBV20-1 and TRBJ2-7; perhaps TRBD1 as D (5 bases). This CDR3 has 14 residues. Germline CDR1 and CDR2: DFQATT and SNEGSKA (reference sequence). V gave up 6 bases and J gave up 1 base, with 16 bases separating them. The CDR3 loop reads CSATLPTESYEQYF. DNA for the CDR3: TGCAGTGCCACCCTGCCGACAGAGTCCTACGAGCAGTACTTC.

The gene calls are TRBV29-1 and TRBJ2-5; 7 bases agree with TRBD2. Germline V CDR1 and CDR2: SQVTM, ANQGSEA. This CDR3 has 13 amino acids. Trimming cost V 3 bases and J 3 bases; bases outside gene matches: 4. As DNA, the CDR3 is TGCAGCGTTGATGACGGGGGGAAAGAGACCCAGTACTTC. This encodes CSVDDGGKETQYF.

Remarks on this clonotype: A much larger clone lies one base from this, so it may be a read error. V gene TRBV24-1 combines with J gene TRBJ2-2; perhaps TRBD1 as D (6 bases). The V gene's germline CDR1 is KGHDR and CDR2 SFDVKD. V was trimmed by 7 bases and J by 5 bases, leaving 10 bases between them. The CDR3 is made up of 13 amino acids. CDR3 DNA: TGTGCCACCAGCCGTCAGGGGACCGGGGAGCTGTTTTTT. It yields the protein CATSRQGTGELFF.

The sample holds a few counts of this clonotype. The chain employs TRBV29-1 and TRBJ1-1; D unresolved. The CDR3 runs 14 residues. Between the trimmed V and J ends, which lost 1 base and 3 bases, there was a span of 12 bases. Germline assignment: CDR1 SQVTM and CDR2 ANQGSEA. The CDR3 DNA is TGCAGCGTTGAAGGCCCAGGAAGTTACACTGAAGCTTTCTTT. Its protein is CSVEGPGSYTEAFF.

Comments on this clonotype: Germline and junction disagree at one end, which may indicate a read error. The chain links TRBV5-1 to TRBJ2-7; no clear D gene. The germline V gene encodes CDR1 SGHRS and CDR2 YFSETQ. The CDR3 is 12 residues long. Written as DNA, the CDR3 is TGTGCCAGCAGCTCGTTTTCCTACGAGCAGTACTTC. Translated, it gives CASSSFSYEQYF. The entire variable domain, with the rest obtained from reference TRBV5-1 and TRBJ2-7, is as follows: KAGVTQTPRYLIKTRGQQVTLSCSPISGHRSVSWYQQTPGQGLQFLFEYFSETQRNKGNFPGRFSGRQFSNSRSEMNVSTLELGDSALYLCASSSFSYEQYFGPGTRLTVT.

This clonotype has ten or more counts. CDR3 loop: CSVDSPDYGYTF. The DNA of the CDR3 is TGCAGCGTTGACTCCCCAGACTATGGCTACACCTTC. V and J are TRBV29-1 and TRBJ1-2; the D is unclear. CDR1 is SQVTM and CDR2 is ANQGSEA in the germline V gene. The V end lost 3 bases, the J end lost 3 bases, and 8 bases lay between the germline ends. The CDR3 loop spans 12 amino acids. The whole variable domain, filled in from reference TRBV29-1 and TRBJ1-2, reads SAVISQKPSRDICQRGTSLTIQCQVDSQVTMMFWYRQQPGQSLTLIATANQGSEATYESGFVIDKFPISRPNLTFSTLTVSNMSPEDSSIYLCSVDSPDYGYTFGSGTRLTVV.

There are many counts of this clonotype. CDR3 residues: CASSPSKGENTEAFF. DNA for the CDR3: TGTGCCAGCAGCCCGTCGAAGGGGGAGAACACTGAAGCTTTCTTT. The V and J genes are TRBV7-8 and TRBJ1-1, with D perhaps matching TRBD1 (6 bases). V was shortened by 5 bases and J by 1 base, with 14 bases between the two germline ends. Per germline, CDR1 SGHVS and CDR2 FQNEAQ. CDR3 length: 15 amino acids.

The sample holds many counts of this clonotype. The DNA of the CDR3 is TGTGCCAGCAGCCTCGACAGGGCGAATGGCTACACCTTC. Amino acid sequence: CASSLDRANGYTF. This chain uses TRBV5-4 with TRBJ1-2; 7 bases are shared with TRBD1. This CDR3 is built from 13 residues. Germline CDR1 and CDR2: SGHNT and YYREEE (reference sequence). With V trimmed by 4 bases and J by 6 bases, 6 bases remained unmatched.

This clonotype appeared a few times. The chain has TRBV2 and TRBJ1-6; D gene ambiguous. CDR1 and CDR2 (germline): SNHLY, FYNNEI. This CDR3 comprises 15 residues. The V end was cut by 3 bases, the J end by 4 bases, with 10 bases between. The CDR3 nucleotides are TGTGCCAGCAGTGACGGCGGGTTTTATAATTCACCCCTCCACTTT. It yields the protein CASSDGGFYNSPLHF.

On this clonotype itself: Since a much larger clone is just one base distant, this may be a read error. The chain carries TRBV12-3 or TRBV12-4 and TRBJ1-3, with D possibly being TRBD1 (5 bases). The CDR3 has 12 residues. The chain's CDR3 is CAGRDNRNTIYF. The CDR3 region has the DNA TGTGCCGGCAGGGATAACAGGAACACCATATATTTT.

This clonotype occurred a few times. The chain couples TRBV6-6 to TRBJ2-7; D might be TRBD2 (6 bases). The CDR3 runs 13 residues. Germline CDR1 MNHNY, CDR2 SVGAGI (reference sequence). V lost 6 bases and J lost 0, with 9 bases in between. For the CDR3, the DNA is TGTGCCAGCAGACTGGACTACTCCTACGAGCAGTACTTC. Amino acid sequence: CASRLDYSYEQYF.

J is TRBJ1-6 and V is TRBV5-1; 7 bases are shared with TRBD1. With 4 bases clipped from V and 6 bases from J, the junction kept 7 bases outside the gene matches. This CDR3 region has 15 residues. CDR1 SGHRS and CDR2 YFSETQ come from the germline V gene. The CDR3 DNA reads TGCGCCAGCAGCGAGACAGGGACTCCTAATTCACCCCTCCACTTT. This gives the protein CASSETGTPNSPLHF.

This clonotype has just a few counts. The chain uses TRBV9 and TRBJ2-5, with 9 bases matching TRBD1. V dropped 4 bases and J dropped 6; count of bases not matched to a gene: 7. The CDR3 runs 14 residues. In germline, CDR1 is SGDLS, CDR2 YYNGEE. CDR3 protein: CASSRDRVLKTQYF. As DNA, the CDR3 is TGTGCCAGCAGCAGGGACAGGGTCCTGAAGACCCAGTACTTC.

This clonotype was observed many times. The chain recombines TRBV15 with TRBJ1-5; unclear D gene. CDR1 is LNHNV and CDR2 is YYDKDF in the germline V gene (reference sequence). Between the trimmed V and J ends, which lost 2 bases and 1 base, there was a span of 9 bases. The CDR3 is made up of 15 amino acids. CDR3 DNA sequence: TGTGCCACCAGCAGAACAGCGGACAGCAATCAGCCCCAGCATTTT. This sequence encodes CATSRTADSNQPQHF.

The V and J genes are TRBV12-3 or TRBV12-4 and TRBJ2-7; 12 nucleotides line up with TRBD2. This CDR3 is 17 amino acids long. V lost 1 base to trimming and J lost 1 base; unmatched junction nucleotides: 5. The CDR3 reads CASSLELAGGQSYEQYF. The CDR3 bases are TGTGCCAGCAGTTTAGAACTAGCGGGAGGCCAATCCTACGAGCAGTACTTC.

This clonotype was counted ten times or more. The chain uses TRBV20-1 and TRBJ2-7; the D is unclear. V was shortened by 3 bases and J by 2 bases, with 11 bases between the two germline ends. CDR1 is DFQATT, CDR2 SNEGSKA, per germline (reference sequence). This CDR3 has 13 amino acids. In DNA, the CDR3 is TGCAGTGCTAGGGTACTCACGACCTACGAGCAGTACTTC. Protein sequence: CSARVLTTYEQYF.

As concerns this clonotype: At one of its ends the junction is not consistent with the germline gene, which may arise from a read error. CDR3 nucleotide sequence: TGTGCCAGCAGTGAAGCCTCGGGATCCGGGGAGCTGTTTTTT. Translated: CASSEASGSGELFF. The rearrangement uses TRBV10-3 and TRBJ2-2; possibly TRBD2 for D (5 bases). Germline lookup yields CDR1 ENHRY and CDR2 SYGVKD. CDR3 size: 14 residues.

V and J are TRBV6-1 and TRBJ1-3; D is possibly TRBD1 (5 bases). The CDR3 is 15 residues long. Germline V CDR1 and CDR2: MNHNS, SASEGT. Trimming took off 4 bases at V and 7 bases at J, with 17 bases between the two ends. The CDR3 DNA reads TGTGCCAGCAGTGCCGCGGGACGGGGAAGGAACACCATATATTTT. Its protein is CASSAAGRGRNTIYF.

As to this clonotype: A much bigger clone sits one base away, suggesting this may be a read error. The chain recombines TRBV5-6 with TRBJ2-2, with D uncertain. The CDR3 loop spans 9 amino acids. CDR1 is SGHDT, CDR2 YYEEEE, per germline. Trimming pared 6 bases from V and 9 bases from J, leaving 3 bases between. This CDR3 is CASNRELFF. The CDR3, as DNA: TGTGCCAGCAACAGGGAGCTGTTTTTT.

The V call is TRBV14, the J call TRBJ1-2; possibly TRBD1 for D (6 bases). Trimming stripped 5 bases from V and 2 bases from J, with 9 bases between. The CDR3 sequence is 13 residues long. Germline values: CDR1 SGHDN, CDR2 FVKESK. The CDR3 sequence is CASSGQINYGYTF. In nucleotides, the CDR3 is TGTGCCAGCAGCGGACAGATCAACTATGGCTACACCTTC.

This clonotype has only a few counts. The chain couples TRBV19 to TRBJ2-7, with D possibly matching TRBD2 (6 bases). Trimming pared 5 bases from V and 1 base from J, leaving 15 bases between. Germline CDR1 LNHDA, CDR2 SQIVND (reference sequence). The CDR3 consists of 15 residues. CDR3 DNA: TGTGCCAGTAGTGGTTCAGCGGGCGGTTCCTACGAGCAGTACTTC. Its translation is CASSGSAGGSYEQYF.

The chain combines TRBV7-4 with TRBJ1-6; the match to TRBD1 covers 8 bases. CDR1 and CDR2 (germline): SGHVT, SQSDAQ. CDR3 size: 13 residues. V shed 8 bases and J 10 bases; nucleotides not matched to a gene: 7. The CDR3 spells CASSSTGVSPLHF. CDR3 bases: TGTGCCAGCTCATCGACAGGGGTATCACCCCTCCACTTT.

A few counts support this clonotype. This chain connects TRBV25-1 to TRBJ1-3, with TRBD1 as a possible D gene (6 bases). This CDR3 has 16 amino acids. The V end lost 5 bases, the J end lost 0 bases, and 14 bases lay between the germline ends. Per germline, CDR1 MGHDK and CDR2 SYGVNS. The CDR3 coding sequence is TGTGCCAGCAGTCCTCACAGGGAGGGCTCTGGAAACACCATATATTTT. This sequence encodes CASSPHREGSGNTIYF. Based on the CDR3 plus reference TRBV25-1 and TRBJ1-3, the full variable domain is EADIYQTPRYLVIGTGKKITLECSQTMGHDKMYWYQQDPGMELHLIHYSYGVNSTEKGDLSSESTVSRIRTEHFPLTLESARPSHTSQYLCASSPHREGSGNTIYFGEGSWLTVV.

CDR3 sequence (DNA): TGTGCCAGCAGCGAGGGGGGTGGGGGGACTGTCACTGAAGCTTTCTTT. It codes for CASSEGGGGTVTEAFF. V gene TRBV9 combines with J gene TRBJ1-1, with D perhaps TRBD1 (6 bases). The CDR3 is 16 residues long. Trimming took off 3 bases at V and 4 bases at J, with 19 bases between the two ends. The germline CDR1 and CDR2 sequences are SGDLS and YYNGEE.

The chain uses TRBV7-9 and TRBJ1-4; D is perhaps TRBD1 (5 bases). There are 15 residues in the CDR3. V lost 3 bases to trimming and J lost 7 bases, with 15 bases between them. Germline CDR1 is SEHNR and CDR2 is FQNEAQ (reference sequence). CDR3 in amino acids: CASSFQGPGLEKLFF. For the CDR3, the DNA is TGTGCCAGCAGCTTCCAGGGTCCGGGCCTTGAAAAACTGTTTTTT.

This clonotype was seen once. The J gene is TRBJ2-7, the V gene TRBV9; 8 bases agree with TRBD1. From germline, CDR1 is SGDLS and CDR2 YYNGEE. This CDR3 region has 14 residues. CDR3 loop: CARPGQGSPYEQYF. DNA of the CDR3: TGTGCTAGACCTGGACAGGGAAGCCCCTACGAGCAGTACTTC.

This clonotype was detected only a few times. This rearrangement joins TRBV25-1 to TRBJ1-2; a possible D gene is TRBD1 (6 bases). This CDR3 spans 13 amino acids. The V gene's germline CDR1 is MGHDK and CDR2 SYGVNS. The V end lost 6 bases, the J end lost 10 bases, and 18 bases lay between the germline ends. CDR3 residues: CASSPPGQSLYTF. The CDR3 DNA sequence: TGTGCCAGCAGCCCACCCGGACAGTCCCTCTACACCTTC.

This clonotype was counted only a few times. A much more abundant neighbour one base away suggests this may be a read error. J is TRBJ2-6 and V is TRBV28; unclear D gene. Germline V gene sequence: CDR1 MDHEN, CDR2 SYDVKM. V was cut by 8 bases and J by 0 bases, with 5 bases left in between. This CDR3 contains 13 residues. The CDR3, as DNA: TGTGCCAGCCAGAGCTCTGGGGCCAACGTCCTGACTTTC. Translated: CASQSSGANVLTF.

The chain uses TRBV19 and TRBJ2-2, with D hard to call. This CDR3 has 14 amino acids. Germline V gene sequence: CDR1 LNHDA, CDR2 SQIVND (reference sequence). The V end was cut by 5 bases, the J end by 1 base, with 8 bases between. CDR3: CASSWRMNTGELFF. DNA for the CDR3: TGTGCCAGTAGTTGGCGGATGAACACCGGGGAGCTGTTTTTT.

This clonotype was counted only a few times. The chain uses TRBV2 and TRBJ1-4; TRBD1 matches at 7 bases. This CDR3 contains 13 residues. Germline CDR1 reads SNHLY; CDR2 reads FYNNEI. The trim removed 7 bases at V and 6 bases at J, leaving 5 bases unmatched. The CDR3 loop reads CASKTGSHEKLFF. The CDR3 bases are TGTGCCAGCAAGACAGGGTCTCATGAAAAACTGTTTTTT.